This T cell receptor beta chain is drawn from a study of T cells after yellow fever vaccination. General study points: Any FACS-sorted repertoire could hold abundant clonotypes that contaminate it from the bulk population.

With respect to this clonotype: Antigen specificity is unknown.

In making TCR cDNA, 5'RACE template switching added a universal primer site and UMIs to it. TCRdb used MiXCR to reprocess the 5' RACE reads, holding one entry per CDR3 protein. Counted here are some 560,000 distinct CDR3 sequences, over 15% occurring once; the ten biggest clones make up roughly an eighth. This clonotype was sampled from a man aged 25-45 years who received the YFV17D yellow fever vaccine. This specimen consisted of PBMCs, obtained 15 days after the yellow fever booster vaccination.

CDR3: CSARMREAQETQYF. DNA for the CDR3: TGCAGTGCTAGAATGCGGGAGGCCCAAGAGACCCAGTACTTC. This chain links TRBV20-1 with TRBJ2-5, with TRBD2 matching 8 bases. J gave up 1 base and V 2 bases, and 3 bases lay outside the gene matches. The CDR3 runs to 14 residues. The germline CDR1 and CDR2 sequences are DFQATT and SNEGSKA (reference sequence).